Below are 26 T cell receptor beta chains sequenced from a single sample in a study of OX40 agonist ivuxolimab in advanced cancers. TCRdb's copy holds only in-frame clones and misses some; the assay was immunoSEQ multiplex PCR. There are roughly 70,000 clones in the sample; about 85% occur only once, and around 2% lies in the top ten. The specimen comprised CD4+ or CD8+ T cells sorted from blood, sampled in a trial of the OX40 agonist ivuxolimab. These receptors were collected from an adult with an advanced solid tumor such as melanoma, head and neck, liver or kidney cancer.

CDR3 region: CASRAGGDMEKLFF. The CDR3 region has the DNA TGTGCCAGCAGAGCAGGGGGCGATATGGAAAAACTGTTTTTT. The V gene is TRBV28, the J gene TRBJ1-4, with 8 bases matching TRBD1. The CDR3 runs to 14 residues. With 6 bases clipped from V and 8 bases from J, the junction kept 8 bases outside the gene matches. CDR1 and CDR2 from the germline V gene are MDHEN and SYDVKM.

This chain links TRBV18 with TRBJ2-7; 7 bases map to TRBD1. Per the germline V gene, CDR1 is KGHSH and CDR2 is LQKENI. The CDR3 contains 15 residues. V was clipped by 3 bases and J by 5 bases; unmatched bases: 10. The CDR3: CASSPLTGNEDEQYF. The CDR3 coding sequence is TGTGCCAGCTCACCGTTGACAGGGAATGAGGACGAGCAGTACTTC.

The CDR3, as DNA: TGTGCCAGCTCACTTAATCTTTGGGATGGCTACACCTTC. It specifies CASSLNLWDGYTF. V and J are TRBV18 and TRBJ1-2; the D is unclear. The germline CDR1 and CDR2 sequences are KGHSH and LQKENI. The CDR3 loop spans 13 amino acids. The V gene lost 4 bases and the J gene lost 6 bases, with 12 bases spanning the gap.

The chain joins TRBV28 to TRBJ1-5, with D tentatively TRBD1 (5 bases). Germline-derived CDR1 and CDR2 are MDHEN and SYDVKM. This CDR3 has 15 amino acids. The V end was cut by 2 bases, the J end by 1 base, with 9 bases between. For the CDR3, the DNA is TGTGCCAGCAGTTTAGTCGGACAAAGCAATCAGCCCCAGCATTTT. Translated, it gives CASSLVGQSNQPQHF.

This chain links TRBV7-2 with TRBJ2-3; D possibly matches TRBD1 or TRBD2 (6 bases each). The CDR3 consists of 14 residues. Trimming took off 2 bases at V and 4 bases at J, with 10 bases between the two ends. CDR1 and CDR2 (germline): SGHTA, FQGNSA. CDR3 region: CASSLRGPPDTQYF. The CDR3 coding sequence is TGTGCCAGCAGCTTACGGGGGCCACCAGATACGCAGTATTTT.

The chain recombines TRBV6-1 with TRBJ1-5; TRBD1 is a possible D gene (5 bases). V lost 5 bases to trimming and J lost 7 bases, with 6 bases between them. In germline, CDR1 is MNHNS, CDR2 SASEGT. This CDR3 is built from 11 residues. CDR3 region: CASSQGQPQHF. The CDR3 nucleotides are TGTGCCAGCAGTCAGGGACAGCCCCAGCATTTT.

This rearrangement joins TRBV5-4 to TRBJ1-2; TRBD1 is a possible D gene (5 bases). The CDR3 spans 16 residues. Per the germline V gene, CDR1 is SGHNT and CDR2 is YYREEE (reference sequence). Trimming stripped 4 bases from V and 2 bases from J, with 18 bases between. The CDR3 DNA reads as TGTGCCAGCAGCCAAGATATGCCAAGGGACAACTATGGCTACACCTTC. Encoded protein: CASSQDMPRDNYGYTF.

This rearrangement joins TRBV15 to TRBJ1-5; unclear D gene. V was cut by 2 bases and J by 1 base, with 0 bases left in between. CDR3 length: 12 residues. Germline V lookup: CDR1 LNHNV, CDR2 YYDKDF (reference sequence). The CDR3 spells CATSRSNQPQHF. DNA of the CDR3: TGTGCCACCAGCAGAAGCAATCAGCCCCAGCATTTT.

The rearrangement uses TRBV5-4 and TRBJ2-2, with D tentatively TRBD2 (6 bases). CDR1 SGHNT and CDR2 YYREEE come from the germline V gene (reference sequence). Trimming pared 1 base from V and 0 bases from J, leaving 10 bases between. This CDR3 has 16 amino acids. The DNA for the CDR3 is TGTGCCAGCAGCTTGATCTGGGAGGCGAACACCGGGGAGCTGTTTTTT. This encodes CASSLIWEANTGELFF.

This clone was observed a single time. The J gene is TRBJ2-1, the V gene TRBV10-3, with 10 nucleotides matching TRBD2. Germline V CDR1 and CDR2: ENHRY, SYGVKD. V gave up 3 bases and J gave up 6 bases; unmatched junction bases: 11. CDR3 length: 17 residues. CDR3 bases: TGTGCCATCAGTGATCTTCGAGGGCTAGCGGGAGTCAATGAGCAGTTCTTC. Its protein is CAISDLRGLAGVNEQFF.

The V gene is TRBV7-2, the J gene TRBJ1-2, with D tentatively TRBD1 (5 bases). Trimming took 3 bases from V and 3 from J, leaving 11 bases between them. The CDR3 has 14 amino acids. CDR1 is SGHTA, CDR2 FQGNSA, per germline. The CDR3 region is CASSLGENYYGYTF. Written as DNA, the CDR3 is TGTGCCAGCAGCTTGGGGGAAAATTACTATGGCTACACCTTC.

This rearrangement joins TRBV5-1 to TRBJ2-5, with D perhaps TRBD1 or TRBD2 (5 bases each). The CDR3 has 12 residues. Deletions cut 3 bases from V and 5 bases from J, with 8 bases between. The germline CDR1 and CDR2 sequences are SGHRS and YFSETQ. CDR3 in DNA: TGCGCCAGCAGCTGGGGGTCGGAGACCCAGTACTTC. This encodes CASSWGSETQYF.

This chain uses TRBV5-6 with TRBJ1-1, with D perhaps TRBD1 (6 bases). With 1 base removed from V and 0 bases from J, the gap between germline ends came to 13 bases. CDR3 length equals 16 residues. Germline CDR1 is SGHDT and CDR2 is YYEEEE. The CDR3 nucleotides are TGTGCCAGCAGCTTGTGGGGAAGACAGGTGAACACTGAAGCTTTCTTT. Its protein is CASSLWGRQVNTEAFF.

CDR3 sequence reads: CASSLGNYEQYF. The CDR3 nucleotides are TGTGCCAGCAGCTTGGGCAACTACGAGCAGTACTTC. The V and J genes are TRBV2 and TRBJ2-7, with D unresolved. In germline, CDR1 is SNHLY, CDR2 FYNNEI. The CDR3 totals 12 residues. Trimming left V 6 bases short and J 3 bases short, with 9 bases between.

The chain employs TRBV2 and TRBJ2-1; 7 positions agree with TRBD2. CDR3 size: 10 residues. From germline, CDR1 is SNHLY and CDR2 FYNNEI. Losses at the gene ends were 6 bases for V and 14 bases for J; bases not matched to a gene: 4. CDR3: CASSRTREFF. The CDR3 coding sequence is TGTGCCAGCAGCCGGACTAGGGAGTTCTTC.

The chain joins TRBV18 to TRBJ2-5, with D perhaps TRBD1 (5 bases). The CDR3 is 14 residues long. CDR1 and CDR2 from the germline V gene are KGHSH and LQKENI. V dropped 0 bases and J dropped 2 bases, with 7 bases sitting between them. The CDR3 sequence: CASSPPQGQETQYF. CDR3 nucleotides: TGTGCCAGCTCACCACCGCAGGGACAAGAGACCCAGTACTTC.

The chain combines TRBV6-6 with TRBJ2-7, with 12 bases matching TRBD2. With 2 bases clipped from V and 2 bases from J, the junction kept 1 base outside the gene matches. There are 15 residues in the CDR3. Germline CDR1 reads MNHNY; CDR2 reads SVGAGI (reference sequence). In DNA, the CDR3 is TGTGCCAGCAGTTACACTAGCGGGGGGCCCTACGAGCAGTACTTC. It yields the protein CASSYTSGGPYEQYF.

The rearrangement links TRBV4-2 to TRBJ1-4; D not resolved. Trimming stripped 0 bases from V and 7 bases from J, with 18 bases between. This CDR3 is built from 17 residues. In germline, CDR1 is LGHNA, CDR2 YNFKEQ. CDR3 amino acids: CASSQDPGGFNSEKLFF. CDR3 bases: TGTGCCAGCAGCCAAGACCCCGGAGGGTTTAATAGTGAAAAACTGTTTTTT.

This clone appeared a single time. The chain has TRBV6-4 and TRBJ1-1; D not certain. This CDR3 spans 13 amino acids. Germline CDR1 and CDR2: MRHNA and SNTAGT. The germline V and J ends were trimmed by 2 bases and 5 bases, with 9 bases remaining between them. The CDR3 DNA follows: TGTGCCAGCAGTGACACCGGACTGACTGAAGCTTTCTTT. Translation gives CASSDTGLTEAFF.

The chain combines TRBV28 with TRBJ2-7; D unresolved. CDR3 size: 14 residues. Deletions cut 6 bases from V and 7 bases from J, with 19 bases between. The germline CDR1 and CDR2 sequences are MDHEN and SYDVKM. CDR3 loop: CASRTRPRAEEQYF. CDR3 in DNA: TGTGCCAGCAGAACACGACCCCGGGCGGAGGAGCAGTACTTC.

The chain recombines TRBV19 with TRBJ1-5; D is unresolved. V was pared by 5 bases and J by 5 bases, with 13 bases between. Germline CDR1 and CDR2: LNHDA and SQIVND (reference sequence). This CDR3 comprises 14 residues. The CDR3 is CASSVLDSDQPQHF. DNA of the CDR3: TGTGCCAGTAGTGTCCTTGATTCGGATCAGCCCCAGCATTTT.

This chain connects TRBV7-2 to TRBJ2-1, with TRBD2 matching 14 bases. This CDR3 spans 16 amino acids. The germline V gene encodes CDR1 SGHTA and CDR2 FQGNSA. V dropped 5 bases and J dropped 4; count of bases not matched to a gene: 4. The CDR3 nucleotides are TGTGCCAGCAGCGAAAGGACTAGCGGGGGGTACAATGAGCAGTTCTTC. Translation: CASSERTSGGYNEQFF.

The chain has TRBV27 and TRBJ2-7; maybe TRBD1 (5 bases). The CDR3 has 13 amino acids. The V and J ends lost 8 bases and 1 base respectively, with 12 bases between them. CDR1 is MNHEY, CDR2 SMNVEV, per germline (reference sequence). The CDR3 protein is CASALQESYEQYF. The CDR3 region has the DNA TGTGCCAGCGCTTTACAGGAGTCCTACGAGCAGTACTTC.

This clone came up once. This chain uses TRBV28 with TRBJ2-7; 9 bases line up with TRBD1. Germline V gene sequence: CDR1 MDHEN, CDR2 SYDVKM. Germline trimming cut 4 bases from V and 9 bases from J; bases unmatched to any gene: 10. The CDR3 length is 14 residues. The chain's CDR3 is CASSSPQGALGQYF. CDR3 nucleotide sequence: TGTGCCAGCAGTTCCCCACAGGGGGCGCTTGGGCAGTACTTC. Full variable domain (outside the CDR3, taken from reference TRBV28 and TRBJ2-7): DVKVTQSSRYLVKRTGEKVFLECVQDMDHENMFWYRQDPGLGLRLIYFSYDVKMKEKGDIPEGYSVSREKKERFSLILESASTNQTSMYLCASSSPQGALGQYFGPGTRLTVT.

The rearrangement uses TRBV5-1 and TRBJ2-5; tentative D call: TRBD1 (6 bases). Germline V gene lookup returns CDR1 SGHRS and CDR2 YFSETQ. V lost 0 bases and J 0 bases, leaving 12 bases between the germline ends. This CDR3 contains 16 residues. CDR3 nucleotides: TGCGCCAGCAGCTTGGGGTATAGGGGGAACCAAGAGACCCAGTACTTC. As protein: CASSLGYRGNQETQYF.

V usage is TRBV10-3 and J usage is TRBJ2-3, with D perhaps TRBD1 or TRBD2 (5 bases each). The CDR3 has 13 amino acids. Germline CDR1 and CDR2: ENHRY and SYGVKD. The CDR3 is CATQGAGTDTQYF. Here the CDR3 DNA reads TGTGCGACCCAGGGAGCGGGCACAGATACGCAGTATTTT.